The 26 T cell receptor beta chains below all came from one sample that was sequenced in a study of cytomegalovirus exposure and HLA in healthy donors. The PCR was carried out with 60 Vbeta primers and 13 Jbeta primers. The method was immunoSEQ multiplex PCR; TCRdb's version includes in-frame clones alone and lacks a portion of them. The table shows about 200,000 clones, with approximately 86% occurring only once. Sequencing input: PBMCs. The receptors shown here come from a woman between 18 and 30 years old in good health and CMV-seronegative.

V gene TRBV7-9 combines with J gene TRBJ2-3; D is possibly TRBD1 (5 bases). Germline V gene data show CDR1 as SEHNR and CDR2 as FQNEAQ (reference sequence). The ends were cut back, 1 base at V and 8 bases at J, with 16 bases in the middle. The CDR3 has 15 amino acids. The CDR3 DNA reads TGTGCCAGCAGCTTAGTCGGGCTGGGGCAGGGTACGCAGTATTTT. Residues: CASSLVGLGQGTQYF.

V is TRBV7-2 and J is TRBJ2-7; D is possibly TRBD2 (5 bases). With 1 base removed from V and 0 bases from J, the gap between germline ends came to 13 bases. The germline V gene encodes CDR1 SGHTA and CDR2 FQGNSA. The CDR3 length is 16 residues. The CDR3 DNA reads as TGTGCCAGCAGCTTAGTTTCGGTCAGCGGCTCCTACGAGCAGTACTTC. It encodes CASSLVSVSGSYEQYF.

This chain uses TRBV6-5 with TRBJ2-3, with D perhaps matching TRBD2 (6 bases). V shed 3 bases and J shed 4 bases, with 17 bases lying between them. The CDR3 consists of 16 residues. Per germline, CDR1 MNHEY and CDR2 SVGAGI. In DNA, the CDR3 is TGTGCCAGCAGTTATCTCAGGGCCCCGGGGGCAGATACGCAGTATTTT. Residues: CASSYLRAPGADTQYF.

The rearrangement uses TRBV19 and TRBJ1-1, with 8 bases identical to TRBD1. CDR3 length: 15 residues. In germline, CDR1 is LNHDA, CDR2 SQIVND (reference sequence). V lost 5 bases to trimming and J lost 2 bases; unmatched junction nucleotides: 7. CDR3 in DNA: TGTGCCAGTAGTCCCTGGACAGGGTCCAACACTGAAGCTTTCTTT. Translated: CASSPWTGSNTEAFF.

The V gene is TRBV5-1, the J gene TRBJ2-5; 10 positions match TRBD1. J lost 2 bases, V lost 2 bases, and 3 bases had no gene match. The CDR3 length is 15 residues. CDR1 is SGHRS, CDR2 YFSETQ, per germline. The CDR3 region has the DNA TGCGCCAGCAGCTTCGGACAGGGGGAACAAGAGACCCAGTACTTC. Its translation is CASSFGQGEQETQYF. The whole variable domain, filled in from reference TRBV5-1 and TRBJ2-5, reads KAGVTQTPRYLIKTRGQQVTLSCSPISGHRSVSWYQQTPGQGLQFLFEYFSETQRNKGNFPGRFSGRQFSNSRSEMNVSTLELGDSALYLCASSFGQGEQETQYFGPGTRLLVL.

The V call is TRBV20-1, the J call TRBJ2-3, with TRBD1 as a possible D gene (6 bases). Looked up from germline, CDR1 is DFQATT and CDR2 is SNEGSKA (reference sequence). The CDR3 is made up of 11 amino acids. The germline V and J ends were trimmed by 8 bases and 6 bases, with 12 bases remaining between them. The CDR3 loop is CSPRGGDTQYF. DNA of the CDR3: TGCAGTCCCAGGGGCGGGGATACGCAGTATTTT.

The gene calls are TRBV5-4 and TRBJ2-1, with TRBD2 matching 9 bases. The CDR3 totals 15 residues. Trimming cost V 2 bases and J 5 bases; bases outside gene matches: 5. Germline CDR1 reads SGHNT; CDR2 reads YYREEE (reference sequence). Here the CDR3 reads CASSFGGRANNEQFF. CDR3 DNA sequence: TGTGCCAGCAGCTTCGGCGGGAGGGCTAACAATGAGCAGTTCTTC.

The CDR3: CASSLPSYEQYF. CDR3 nucleotides: TGTGCCAGCAGCTTACCTAGCTACGAGCAGTACTTC. The chain links TRBV7-9 to TRBJ2-7; D gene uncertain. This CDR3 contains 12 residues. Germline assignment: CDR1 SEHNR and CDR2 FQNEAQ (reference sequence). V lost 2 bases to trimming and J lost 3 bases, with 5 bases between them.

The rearrangement links TRBV2 to TRBJ1-1; possibly TRBD1 for D (6 bases). Trimming removed 4 bases at V and 7 bases at J, with 16 bases between. The germline gives CDR1 SNHLY, CDR2 FYNNEI. This CDR3 spans 14 amino acids. The CDR3: CASSVQGTTVEAFF. The CDR3 nucleotides are TGTGCCAGCAGTGTACAGGGCACTACTGTTGAAGCTTTCTTT.

The chain has TRBV7-6 and TRBJ2-5, with a weak D call TRBD2 (5 bases). Trimming cost V 5 bases and J 11 bases, with 21 bases left between them. Looked up from germline, CDR1 is SGHVS and CDR2 is FNYEAQ. The CDR3 consists of 14 residues. CDR3 nucleotide sequence: TGTGCCAGCAGCCCCGTAGTCGGGAAGCTGGAGCAGTACTTC. Translated, it gives CASSPVVGKLEQYF.

The chain couples TRBV7-6 to TRBJ1-5, with D tentatively TRBD1 (6 bases). This CDR3 is 14 amino acids long. V lost 4 bases, J lost 6 bases, and 13 bases lay in between. Germline V gene lookup returns CDR1 SGHVS and CDR2 FNYEAQ. CDR3 in DNA: TGTGCCAGCAGCTCTTACAGGGCCGGTCAGCCCCAGCATTTT. It is translated as CASSSYRAGQPQHF.

The chain is built from TRBV29-1 and TRBJ1-5; the D gene is possibly TRBD1 (6 bases). The germline V gene encodes CDR1 SQVTM and CDR2 ANQGSEA. Trimming removed 1 base from V and 0 bases from J, with 13 bases in between. CDR3 size: 16 residues. CDR3 residues: CSVEAPDSYSNQPQHF. The DNA for the CDR3 is TGCAGCGTTGAAGCCCCGGACAGTTATAGCAATCAGCCCCAGCATTTT.

This chain uses TRBV18 with TRBJ1-1, with 7 nucleotides matching TRBD1. CDR1 and CDR2 (germline): KGHSH, LQKENI. The junction had 3 bases not matched to a gene; V was cut back by 5 bases and J by 0 bases. There are 14 residues in the CDR3. The CDR3 DNA follows: TGTGCCAGCTCAGGGACAGATTTGAACACTGAAGCTTTCTTT. It encodes CASSGTDLNTEAFF.

This chain links TRBV27 with TRBJ1-6, with D maybe TRBD1 (6 bases). The CDR3 has 15 residues. Between the trimmed V and J ends, which lost 10 bases and 8 bases, there was a span of 21 bases. Germline V lookup: CDR1 MNHEY, CDR2 SMNVEV (reference sequence). The CDR3 is CATRHTGLPDSPLHF. The CDR3 coding sequence is TGTGCCACCAGGCACACAGGGCTCCCGGATTCACCCCTCCACTTT.

The chain uses TRBV7-9 and TRBJ1-5; D might be TRBD1 (5 bases). CDR1 and CDR2 (germline): SEHNR, FQNEAQ (reference sequence). The CDR3 has 12 residues. V shed 1 base and J shed 7 bases, with 5 bases lying between them. CDR3 protein: CASSLGGQPQHF. The CDR3 nucleotides are TGTGCCAGCAGCTTAGGGGGCCAGCCCCAGCATTTT.

This chain links TRBV30 with TRBJ2-2; 9 bases align to TRBD2. The length of the CDR3 is 15 residues. The V gene's germline CDR1 is GTSNPN and CDR2 SVGIG (reference sequence). Unmatched junction bases numbered 8, after V lost 4 bases and J lost 5 bases. For the CDR3, the DNA is TGTGCCTGGATACCTACTAGCGGGTGGACCGGGGAGCTGTTTTTT. This sequence encodes CAWIPTSGWTGELFF.

The CDR3 reads CAVDRGVGNEQFF. The CDR3, as DNA: TGTGCCGTTGACAGGGGAGTTGGAAATGAGCAGTTCTTC. The rearrangement uses TRBV30 and TRBJ2-1; 8 nucleotides agree with TRBD1. Germline V lookup: CDR1 GTSNPN, CDR2 SVGIG (reference sequence). V lost 8 bases and J lost 7; bases outside the gene matches: 10. This CDR3 has 13 residues.

CDR3: CASSVGLAGVSGTQYF. The DNA for the CDR3 is TGTGCCAGCAGCGTAGGGCTAGCGGGAGTGTCGGGTACGCAGTATTTT. The rearrangement uses TRBV9 and TRBJ2-3; 10 bases are shared with TRBD2. After removal of 0 bases from V and 8 bases from J, the junction contained 9 bases not matched to a gene. Germline assignment: CDR1 SGDLS and CDR2 YYNGEE. CDR3 size: 16 residues.

This chain links TRBV6-4 with TRBJ1-2; 8 nucleotides line up with TRBD1. Germline assignment: CDR1 MRHNA and CDR2 SNTAGT. The CDR3 totals 11 residues. V lost 10 bases to trimming and J lost 7 bases; unmatched junction nucleotides: 5. DNA for the CDR3: TGTGCCACTCGGACAGGGTTTGGCTACACCTTC. Amino acid sequence: CATRTGFGYTF.

This chain joins TRBV6-6 and TRBJ2-1; TRBD2 agrees at 9 bases. The CDR3 totals 13 residues. CDR1 is MNHNY, CDR2 SVGAGI, per germline (reference sequence). After removal of 6 bases from V and 7 bases from J, the junction contained 4 bases not matched to a gene. CDR3 protein: CASSWTSVNEQFF. The CDR3 DNA reads TGTGCCAGCAGCTGGACTAGCGTGAATGAGCAGTTCTTC.

The chain employs TRBV11-3 and TRBJ1-6; the D is unclear. This CDR3 is 15 amino acids long. Trimming removed 5 bases at V and 13 bases at J, with 21 bases between. CDR1 is SGHNT and CDR2 is YENEEA in the germline V gene. Here the CDR3 DNA reads TGTGCCAGCAGCGCGACCGACCTCCTAGGCGGCCCCCTCCACTTT. This codes for CASSATDLLGGPLHF.

The chain recombines TRBV18 with TRBJ2-7; 7 bases match TRBD2. CDR3 size: 16 residues. Germline V CDR1 and CDR2: KGHSH, LQKENI. The trim removed 4 bases at V and 1 base at J, leaving 10 bases unmatched. The CDR3 spells CASSLATPSGSYEQYF. The CDR3 region has the DNA TGTGCCAGCTCACTGGCAACTCCTAGCGGTTCCTACGAGCAGTACTTC.

CDR3: CASSFIQETQYF. The CDR3 DNA reads TGTGCCAGCAGCTTCATCCAAGAGACCCAGTACTTC. The V call is TRBV11-2, the J call TRBJ2-5; D gene ambiguous. Germline-derived CDR1 and CDR2 are SGHAT and FQNNGV. CDR3 length equals 12 residues. V lost 3 bases, J lost 1 base, and 3 bases lay in between.

The V gene is TRBV4-1, the J gene TRBJ1-6, with D maybe TRBD1 (6 bases). The V and J ends lost 0 bases and 9 bases respectively, with 12 bases between them. Germline lookup yields CDR1 MGHRA and CDR2 YSYEKL. This CDR3 comprises 15 residues. The CDR3 here is CASSQDSQGFSPLHF. CDR3 DNA sequence: TGCGCCAGCAGCCAAGATTCCCAGGGGTTTTCACCCCTCCACTTT.

The chain joins TRBV7-2 to TRBJ1-2; TRBD1 is a possible D gene (6 bases). The CDR3 is 13 residues long. Germline V lookup: CDR1 SGHTA, CDR2 FQGNSA. V shed 1 base and J shed 8 bases, with 11 bases lying between them. In nucleotides, the CDR3 is TGTGCCAGCAGCTTAGTCGCAGGGGACGGCTACACCTTC. Protein product: CASSLVAGDGYTF. Filled out from reference TRBV7-2 and TRBJ1-2, the complete variable domain reads GAGVSQSPSNKVTEKGKDVELRCDPISGHTALYWYRQSLGQGLEFLIYFQGNSAPDKSGLPSDRFSAERTGGSVSTLTIQRTQQEDSAVYLCASSLVAGDGYTFGSGTRLTVV.

This chain uses TRBV5-1 with TRBJ1-2; D possibly corresponds to TRBD1 (5 bases). Germline loops: CDR1 SGHRS, CDR2 YFSETQ. The ends were cut back, 6 bases at V and 6 bases at J, with 15 bases in the middle. There are 13 residues in the CDR3. The CDR3 DNA follows: TGCGCCAGCACTGGGCTCGGAGGGGATGGCTACACCTTC. As protein: CASTGLGGDGYTF.